This is a list of T cell receptor beta chains from one sample in a study of cytomegalovirus exposure and HLA in healthy donors. Using immunoSEQ multiplex PCR, the repertoire was profiled, and TCRdb retains in-frame clones only, with some absent. The sample shows 110,000 to 150,000 clones, around 72% of them seen only once. Material for sequencing was PBMCs. These receptors all stem from a man in his late teens or twenties in good health and CMV-seropositive. Each CDR3 is given with its conserved first and last residue. D genes are given only for firm matches. Clone size appears in some rows only: once, few, many, or a class for an expanded clone.

size: few
J: TRBJ2-5
V: TRBV2
D: -
DNA: TGTGCCAGCAGTGAAGTTGGAGATTCACAAGAGACCCAGTACTTC
CDR3: CASSEVGDSQETQYF

size: -
J: TRBJ1-5
V: TRBV6-6
D: -
DNA: TGTGCCAGCAGCGACAGCAACAATCAGCCCCAGCATTTT
CDR3: CASSDSNNQPQHF

size: -
J: TRBJ2-1
V: TRBV10-3
D: TRBD2
DNA: TGTGCCATCAGTGAGGGGACTAGGCAGAGTGAGCAGTTCTTC
CDR3: CAISEGTRQSEQFF

size: -
J: TRBJ1-3
V: TRBV5-8
D: TRBD1
DNA: TGTGCCAGCAGCCGAGGGGGCTATAGAAACACCATATATTTT
CDR3: CASSRGGYRNTIYF

size: -
J: TRBJ1-2
V: TRBV27
D: TRBD1
DNA: TGTGCCAGCAGTTCGGGGACAGTCTATGGCTACACCTTC
CDR3: CASSSGTVYGYTF

size: -
J: TRBJ2-7
V: TRBV4-3
D: -
DNA: TGCGCCAGCAGCCAGGCCATGGACAGTGGGGACTACGAGCAGTACTTC
CDR3: CASSQAMDSGDYEQYF

size: -
J: TRBJ2-1
V: TRBV7-2
D: TRBD2
DNA: TGTGCCAGCAGCGCCGGGGGCGGGAGGGCCAGTGAGCAGTTCTTC
CDR3: CASSAGGGRASEQFF

size: -
J: TRBJ2-7
V: TRBV4-3
D: -
DNA: TGCGCCAGCAGCCAAGCTTGGGGCCTGACAAGCTCCTACGAGCAGTACTTC
CDR3: CASSQAWGLTSSYEQYF

size: few
J: TRBJ1-1
V: TRBV4-2
D: -
DNA: TGTGCCAGCAGCCGGGGGGTGAACACTGAAGCTTTCTTT
CDR3: CASSRGVNTEAFF

size: -
J: TRBJ1-2
V: TRBV19
D: TRBD1
DNA: TGTGCCATCCAATTCCGGGACAGAAACTATGGCTACACCTTC
CDR3: CAIQFRDRNYGYTF

size: -
J: TRBJ1-2
V: TRBV21-1
D: -
DNA: TGTGCCAGCAACTCCATGGAGGGGCGCAGCGGCTATGGCTACACCTTC
CDR3: CASNSMEGRSGYGYTF

size: -
J: TRBJ2-6
V: TRBV7-3
D: TRBD1
DNA: TGTGCCAGCAGCCCCCGGGACAGGGGGACTGGGGCCAACGTCCTGACTTTC
CDR3: CASSPRDRGTGANVLTF

size: -
J: TRBJ2-2
V: TRBV19
D: -
DNA: TGTGCCAGTAGTAGGGGAGGACAGGTGGGCACCGGGGAGCTGTTTTTT
CDR3: CASSRGGQVGTGELFF

size: -
J: TRBJ2-7
V: TRBV6-5
D: -
DNA: TGTGCCAGCAGTTTCCGGGTCACGACCTACGAGCAGTACTTC
CDR3: CASSFRVTTYEQYF

size: -
J: TRBJ1-6
V: TRBV19
D: -
DNA: TGTGCCAGTAGCAACGGACAGATGAGCCTCACGGGTTCACCCCTCCACTTT
CDR3: CASSNGQMSLTGSPLHF

size: -
J: TRBJ2-7
V: TRBV18
D: TRBD2
DNA: TGTGCCAGCTCACCACCTACGGGGGGTTACGAGCAGTACTTC
CDR3: CASSPPTGGYEQYF

size: -
J: TRBJ2-7
V: TRBV7-2
D: TRBD1
DNA: TGTGCCAGCAGCCTAATGGGGACAGGGGACGAGCAGTACTTC
CDR3: CASSLMGTGDEQYF

size: -
J: TRBJ1-1
V: TRBV19
D: TRBD1
DNA: TGTGCCAGTAGTATCGCGACAGGGGAGGAAGCTTTCTTT
CDR3: CASSIATGEEAFF

size: -
J: TRBJ2-1
V: TRBV9
D: -
DNA: TGTGCCAGCAGCGTCTTTGGGGCTAGCGACTCCTACAATGAGCAGTTCTTC
CDR3: CASSVFGASDSYNEQFF

size: once
J: TRBJ2-7
V: TRBV27
D: TRBD2
DNA: TGTGCCAGCAGTTTATCCCTAGCGGGAGCCGCCCCTACCTACGAGCAGTACTTC
CDR3: CASSLSLAGAAPTYEQYF

size: -
J: TRBJ2-3
V: TRBV30
D: -
DNA: TGTGCCTGGTCTCCGGGAAGAGATACGCAGTATTTT
CDR3: CAWSPGRDTQYF

size: -
J: TRBJ2-3
V: TRBV29-1
D: -
DNA: TGCAGCGTTGAGCAGAGCACAGATACGCAGTATTTT
CDR3: CSVEQSTDTQYF

size: -
J: TRBJ2-5
V: TRBV14
D: TRBD1
DNA: TGTGCCAGCAGCCAATGGACAGGGGTCCAAGAGACCCAGTACTTC
CDR3: CASSQWTGVQETQYF

size: -
J: TRBJ1-2
V: TRBV19
D: -
DNA: TGTGCCAGTAGTATTATCAGGGGCTATGGCTACACCTTC
CDR3: CASSIIRGYGYTF

size: once
J: TRBJ1-4
V: TRBV9
D: -
DNA: TGTGCCAGCAGCCCGTTTTGGGGGGGTGAAAAACTGTTTTTT
CDR3: CASSPFWGGEKLFF

size: once
J: TRBJ2-3
V: TRBV15
D: TRBD1
DNA: TGTGCCACCAGCAGAGGGGGACAGGTAATTTCTCAAGAAACAGATACGCAGTATTTT
CDR3: CATSRGGQVISQETDTQYF

size: -
J: TRBJ1-1
V: TRBV2
D: TRBD1
DNA: TGTGCCAGCAGTGAACGACCGGGACAGGGGAACACTGAAGCTTTCTTT
CDR3: CASSERPGQGNTEAFF

size: -
J: TRBJ1-6
V: TRBV6-6
D: -
DNA: TGTGCCAGCAGGCCTGGAGTCCCTGGAGGTAATTCACCCCTCCACTTT
CDR3: CASRPGVPGGNSPLHF

size: -
J: TRBJ2-1
V: TRBV29-1
D: TRBD1
DNA: TGCAGCGTTGAAGATCCGACAGGGGCCTTTTCCTACAATGAGCAGTTCTTC
CDR3: CSVEDPTGAFSYNEQFF

size: -
J: TRBJ2-7
V: TRBV27
D: -
DNA: TGTGCCAGCAGTTTAAGGGCGGGGCCTTTGGTCGAGCAGTACTTC
CDR3: CASSLRAGPLVEQYF

size: medium-sized
J: TRBJ2-3
V: TRBV4-2
D: TRBD2
DNA: TGTGCCAGCAGCCAAGATCCCCCGGGGGGAGGTGGAGATACGCAGTATTTT
CDR3: CASSQDPPGGGGDTQYF

size: -
J: TRBJ2-7
V: TRBV5-6
D: TRBD2
DNA: TGTGCCAGCGGGTCTAGCGGGAGCGGATACGAGCAGTACTTC
CDR3: CASGSSGSGYEQYF

size: -
J: TRBJ2-5
V: TRBV7-8
D: -
DNA: TGTGCCAGCAGCTTAGTGGCGGGGGCGAAGGGGACCCAGTACTTC
CDR3: CASSLVAGAKGTQYF

size: -
J: TRBJ2-2
V: TRBV6-5
D: TRBD1
DNA: TGTGCCAGCGGAACCGGGACAGGGTCCGGGGAGCTGTTTTTT
CDR3: CASGTGTGSGELFF

size: -
J: TRBJ2-7
V: TRBV7-9
D: -
DNA: TGTGCCAGCAGCGGCCGGGACTACGAGCAGTACTTC
CDR3: CASSGRDYEQYF

size: once
J: TRBJ1-1
V: TRBV7-3
D: -
DNA: TGTGCCAGCAGCTTACAGGGGAGGAACACTGAAGCTTTCTTT
CDR3: CASSLQGRNTEAFF

size: -
J: TRBJ1-2
V: TRBV15
D: -
DNA: TGTGCCACCAGCAGAGTTGCGAGTAACTATGGCTACACCTTC
CDR3: CATSRVASNYGYTF

size: once
J: TRBJ1-2
V: TRBV5-8
D: TRBD1
DNA: TGTGCCAGCAGCTTCACAGGGGCGGCTTATGGCTACACCTTC
CDR3: CASSFTGAAYGYTF

size: -
J: TRBJ2-3
V: TRBV13
D: -
DNA: TGTGCCAGCAGCTTATCAGGGGCCTCCACAGATACGCAGTATTTT
CDR3: CASSLSGASTDTQYF

size: -
J: TRBJ2-2
V: TRBV27
D: TRBD1
DNA: TGTGCCAGCAGTTTGGACGAGACAGGGGGCCTTACCGGGGAGCTGTTTTTT
CDR3: CASSLDETGGLTGELFF

size: few
J: TRBJ1-2
V: TRBV20-1
D: -
DNA: TGCAGTGCCGAGCGGGACTCTGGCTACACCTTC
CDR3: CSAERDSGYTF